This entry is about one T cell receptor beta chain. These data come from a study of tumor-infiltrating lymphocytes in oesophageal squamous cell carcinoma. TCRdb reprocessed the PCR reads via MiXCR and lists one record per CDR3 protein. Here the sample spans 20,000 to 25,000 distinct CDR3 sequences, about 40% being singletons. Germline loops: CDR1 SGHTA, CDR2 FQGNSA. V was pared by 5 bases and J by 3 bases, with 13 bases between. The CDR3 runs 14 residues. The chain joins TRBV7-2 to TRBJ1-1, with D perhaps TRBD1 (5 bases). This TCR was sampled from a male donor with esophageal squamous cell carcinoma. Source material: esophageal tumor tissue. The CDR3 region is CASSLGSGDTEAFF. The CDR3 DNA sequence: TGTGCCAGCAGCCTAGGGTCGGGGGACACTGAAGCTTTCTTT.